The 14 T cell receptor delta chains below were found in one sample sequenced in a study of gamma-delta chains in newborns, infants, children. TCRdb ran CATT on the reads. The sample records about 3,800 delta-chain clones, under 2.5% being singletons. Sequences were obtained from blood. These receptors all stem from a child who was a newborn, infant or young child, either healthy, febrile or measles-vaccinated (not recorded which).

The V gene is TRAV29/DV5, the J gene TRDJ1; D not certain. The CDR3 totals 17 residues. Trimming stripped 0 bases from V and 0 bases from J, with 18 bases between. Germline lookup yields CDR1 NSMFDY and CDR2 ISSIKDK. The chain's CDR3 is CAASAKRVKGHTDKLIF. The CDR3 region has the DNA TGTGCAGCAAGCGCGAAAAGGGTAAAAGGACACACCGATAAACTCATCTTT. Full variable domain (missing parts from reference TRAV29/DV5 and TRDJ1): DQQVKQNSPSLSVQEGRISILNCDYTNSMFDYFLWYKKYPAEGPTFLISISSIKDKNEDGRFTVFLNKSAKHLSLHIVPSQPGDSAVYFCAASAKRVKGHTDKLIFGKGTRVTVEP.

For this clone: Other nucleotide sequences in the sample specify the same CDR3. V and J are TRDV2 and TRDJ2; possible D gene TRDD3, 6 bases. V lost 1 base and J lost 1, with 9 bases in between. In germline, CDR1 is GEAIGNYY, CDR2 EKD. This CDR3 comprises 15 residues. The CDR3 region has the DNA TGTGCCTGTGACACACTGGGAGATTTGACAGCACAACTCTTCTTT. Protein sequence: CACDTLGDLTAQLFF.

V gene TRDV2 combines with J gene TRDJ1; the match to TRDD3 covers 8 bases. This CDR3 spans 13 amino acids. Trimming removed 3 bases from V and 3 bases from J; junction bases left unmatched: 2. The germline gives CDR1 GEAIGNYY, CDR2 EKD. The CDR3 DNA sequence: TGTGCCTGTGACTTACTGGGGGCCGATAAACTCATCTTT. It specifies CACDLLGADKLIF.

A note on this clone: A far larger clone is just one base off, so this is likely a read error. The same CDR3 arises from other DNA sequences in this sample as well. The V gene is TRDV2, the J gene TRDJ1; 10 bases align to TRDD3. Germline V gene sequence: CDR1 GEAIGNYY, CDR2 EKD. This CDR3 region has 14 residues. CDR3 protein: CACDTGGYTDKLIF. The CDR3 DNA follows: TGTGCCTGTGACACTGGGGGATACACCGATAAGCTCATCTTT.

This clone is termed medium-sized. This may be a read error, as it is one base from a much larger clone. The chain links TRDV2 to TRDJ2; 10 nucleotides align to TRDD3. The junction had 3 bases not matched to a gene; V was cut back by 3 bases and J by 6 bases. Germline-derived CDR1 and CDR2 are GEAIGNYY and EKD. This CDR3 contains 14 residues. The CDR3 here is CACDLLGDAAQLFF. The CDR3 DNA is TGTGCCTGTGACTTACTGGGGGATGCAGCACAACTCTTCTTT.

Only a few counts were recorded for this clone. The rearrangement joins TRDV2 to TRDJ3; 9 bases fit TRDD3. Trimming cost V 3 bases and J 0 bases; bases outside gene matches: 8. The CDR3 extends over 19 amino acids. CDR1 is GEAIGNYY and CDR2 is EKD in the germline V gene. The CDR3 DNA is TGTGCCTGTGACCCTGTACTGGGGGACCTCTCCTGGGACACCCGACAGATGTTTTTC. This gives the protein CACDPVLGDLSWDTRQMFF.

Only a few counts were recorded for this clone. A read error is likely here: a far larger clone is one base away. This chain joins TRDV2 and TRDJ2; 10 nucleotides line up with TRDD3. This CDR3 has 15 residues. Germline V gene data show CDR1 as GEAIGNYY and CDR2 as EKD. DNA for the CDR3: TGTGCCCGTGACACTCTACTGGGGGATACAGCACAACTCTTCTTT. This gives the protein CARDTLLGDTAQLFF.

The chain combines TRDV2 with TRDJ3, with D tentatively TRDD3 (5 bases). The germline V gene encodes CDR1 GEAIGNYY and CDR2 EKD. With 3 bases removed from V and 0 bases from J, the gap between germline ends came to 20 bases. This CDR3 is built from 20 residues. CDR3 bases: TGTGCCTGTGACCCCTTACTGGCCGACGATAGCTCCTGGGACACCCGACAGATGTTTTTC. It specifies CACDPLLADDSSWDTRQMFF.

Judged by abundance, this clone is large. The chain employs TRDV1 and TRDJ2; TRDD3 aligns across 10 bases. The germline V gene encodes CDR1 TSWWSYY and CDR2 QGS. The CDR3 spans 19 residues. Unmatched junction bases numbered 17, after V lost 3 bases and J lost 7 bases. CDR3 sequence: CALGELPSLGDPCGAQLFF. CDR3 DNA: TGTGCTCTTGGGGAGCTTCCTTCACTGGGGGATCCCTGTGGAGCACAACTCTTCTTT.

This clone was seen more than once but under ten times. The chain carries TRDV2 and TRDJ1, with D perhaps matching TRDD3 (5 bases). Trimming shortened V by 2 bases and J by 2 bases, and 8 bases separated the two germline ends. The CDR3 sequence is 13 residues long. Germline-derived CDR1 and CDR2 are GEAIGNYY and EKD. Here the CDR3 reads CACDMVGTDKLIF. CDR3 coding DNA: TGTGCCTGTGACATGGTGGGGACCGATAAACTCATCTTT.

The sample holds a few counts of this clone. J is TRDJ3 and V is TRDV2; 13 bases are a match to TRDD3. The CDR3 runs 19 residues. Germline V gene sequence: CDR1 GEAIGNYY, CDR2 EKD. Unmatched junction bases numbered 8, after V lost 3 bases and J lost 4 bases. CDR3 in amino acids: CACDSATGGYAWDTRQMFF. In nucleotides, the CDR3 is TGTGCCTGTGACTCGGCAACTGGGGGATACGCGTGGGACACCCGACAGATGTTTTTC.

Regarding this clone: This sample includes further DNA sequences coding for the same CDR3. This chain links TRDV2 with TRDJ3, with TRDD3 identical over 9 bases. The CDR3 consists of 18 residues. Germline CDR1 GEAIGNYY, CDR2 EKD. V dropped 2 bases and J dropped 0; count of bases not matched to a gene: 4. Here the CDR3 DNA reads TGTGCCTGTGACATACTGGGGGAGAGCTCCTGGGACACCCGACAGATGTTTTTC. Amino acid sequence: CACDILGESSWDTRQMFF.

The rearrangement joins TRDV2 to TRDJ3; 9 positions match TRDD3. CDR3 length: 18 residues. The junction had 7 bases not matched to a gene; V was cut back by 3 bases and J by 2 bases. Per the germline V gene, CDR1 is GEAIGNYY and CDR2 is EKD. CDR3 loop: CACDLILGEAWDTRQMFF. The DNA of the CDR3 is TGTGCCTGTGACTTAATACTGGGGGAAGCCTGGGACACCCGACAGATGTTTTTC.

On this clone itself: The junction differs from germline at one of its ends, possibly a read error. Here the CDR3 reads CACGTWGFTDKLIF. CDR3 DNA sequence: TGTGCCTGTGGCACCTGGGGATTCACCGATAAACTCATCTTT. This chain connects TRDV2 to TRDJ1; weak D call: TRDD3 (6 bases). The CDR3 is 14 amino acids. Germline CDR1 is GEAIGNYY and CDR2 is EKD.